This entry concerns a single TCR beta chain. The CDR3 is made up of 16 amino acids. With 4 bases clipped from V and 6 bases from J, the junction kept 13 bases outside the gene matches. CDR1 is SGHTA and CDR2 is FQGNSA in the germline V gene. The data stem from a study of blood T cell repertoires in COVID-19. Study context: Sample material is recorded as cDNA or gDNA derived from T cells, B-cell-depleted T cells, or PBMCs.

Profiled with immunoSEQ multiplex PCR; TCRdb holds only in-frame clones, not every one. The sample gives some 68,000 clones, over 80% of which show up once; 2% to 2.5% is in the top ten. Sequencing was performed on peripheral blood. The chain carries TRBV7-2 and TRBJ1-1, with 8 bases aligning to TRBD1. This sequence originates from a human donor in a cohort sampled during active COVID-19. The CDR3 sequence: CASSSRGDRGRAEAFF. For the CDR3, the DNA is TGTGCCAGCAGCTCCCGGGGAGACAGGGGACGCGCTGAAGCTTTCTTT. Combining the CDR3 with reference TRBV7-2 and TRBJ1-1 gives the whole variable domain GAGVSQSPSNKVTEKGKDVELRCDPISGHTALYWYRQSLGQGLEFLIYFQGNSAPDKSGLPSDRFSAERTGGSVSTLTIQRTQQEDSAVYLCASSSRGDRGRAEAFFGQGTRLTVV.